This TCR beta chain stems from a study of blood T cell repertoires in COVID-19. The overall study: In each case, the material was cDNA or gDNA derived from T cells, B-cell-depleted T cells, or PBMCs.

Original analysis: Cell counts per sample came from amplifying reference gene primers. Data came from immunoSEQ multiplex PCR; TCRdb stores just in-frame clones and leaves some out. V and J calls and clone size are copied from that table; D and trimming were computed from the DNA. The data show about 320,000 clones, with around 90% seen just once and approximately 5.2% held by the top ten. Individuals aged roughly 18 to 100 years were recruited from 24 US areas. The study assigned cohorts using participant-reported clinical history. CDR3 length equals 15 residues. Germline V gives CDR1 SGHTA, CDR2 FQGTGA. V lost 4 bases, J lost 3 bases, and 6 bases stayed unmatched.

This receptor was taken from a man in his 60s who had recovered from COVID-19. The sequencing sample was made of PBMCs or T cells enriched from blood (not recorded which). This chain joins TRBV7-3 and TRBJ2-7; 10 nucleotides line up with TRBD1. The CDR3 region is CASSSTGGPGYEQYF. As DNA, the CDR3 is TGTGCCAGCAGCTCGACAGGGGGCCCCGGCTACGAGCAGTACTTC.